What follows are 32 T cell receptor beta chains derived from one specimen sequenced in a study of blood T cell repertoires in COVID-19. Assay used: immunoSEQ multiplex PCR; TCRdb lists only in-frame clones, some missing. The sample contains about 65,000 clones, roughly 80% of which appear only once. The sequencing sample was made of peripheral blood. The receptor set was obtained from a human donor in a cohort sampled during active COVID-19.

V gene TRBV4-3 combines with J gene TRBJ1-6; 8 bases map to TRBD1. The CDR3 contains 16 residues. Germline V gene lookup returns CDR1 LGHNA and CDR2 YSLEER. Trimming removed 4 bases from V and 7 bases from J; junction bases left unmatched: 9. DNA of the CDR3: TGCGCCAGCAGCCGAGTAGGACAGGGCGCGAATTCACCCCTCCACTTT. It yields the protein CASSRVGQGANSPLHF.

V gene TRBV28 combines with J gene TRBJ2-7; TRBD1 matches 8 bases. Germline values: CDR1 MDHEN, CDR2 SYDVKM. The length of the CDR3 is 15 residues. With V trimmed by 6 bases and J by 0 bases, 7 bases remained unmatched. The CDR3 coding sequence is TGTGCCAGCAGCTTAGAACAGGGGGTCTCCTACGAGCAGTACTTC. Translated: CASSLEQGVSYEQYF.

The rearrangement joins TRBV11-3 to TRBJ2-5, with D perhaps TRBD1 (6 bases). The V gene's germline CDR1 is SGHNT and CDR2 YENEEA. V shed 0 bases and J shed 5 bases, with 22 bases lying between them. The length of the CDR3 is 18 residues. The CDR3 coding sequence is TGTGCCAGCAGCTTAGAAGGGAATCGGCAGGGGCTAGGGGAGACCCAGTACTTC. This sequence encodes CASSLEGNRQGLGETQYF. The full variable domain, completed using reference TRBV11-3 and TRBJ2-5, is EAGVVQSPRYKIIEKKQPVAFWCNPISGHNTLYWYLQNLGQGPELLIRYENEEAVDDSQLPKDRFSAERLKGVDSTLKIQPAELGDSAVYLCASSLEGNRQGLGETQYFGPGTRLLVL.

V gene TRBV28 combines with J gene TRBJ1-5, with D uncertain. Germline V gene sequence: CDR1 MDHEN, CDR2 SYDVKM. V lost 3 bases to trimming and J lost 9 bases, with 3 bases between them. The CDR3 has 10 amino acids. As DNA, the CDR3 is TGTGCCAGCAGTTTCGGGCCCCAGCATTTT. Encoded protein: CASSFGPQHF.

This clone turned up a few times. V gene TRBV2 combines with J gene TRBJ1-6; 7 nucleotides align to TRBD1. Trimming removed 6 bases from V and 3 bases from J; junction bases left unmatched: 8. Germline CDR1 and CDR2: SNHLY and FYNNEI. This CDR3 contains 16 residues. CDR3 in amino acids: CASRGQGVIYNSPLHF. DNA of the CDR3: TGTGCCAGCAGGGGCCAGGGGGTGATCTATAATTCACCCCTCCACTTT.

V usage is TRBV28 and J usage is TRBJ2-3; D may be TRBD1 (5 bases). This CDR3 has 15 amino acids. Germline V gives CDR1 MDHEN, CDR2 SYDVKM. Trimming removed 3 bases from V and 2 bases from J, with 12 bases in between. As DNA, the CDR3 is TGTGCCAGCAGTTTTTTCAGGGAAAACACAGATACGCAGTATTTT. Amino acid sequence: CASSFFRENTDTQYF.

The chain has TRBV12-3 or TRBV12-4 and TRBJ1-1, with a weak D call TRBD1 (5 bases). Trimming stripped 5 bases from V and 5 bases from J, with 12 bases between. This CDR3 is 13 amino acids long. The CDR3, as DNA: TGTGCCAGCAGTACACCAGGGCGGACTGAAGCTTTCTTT. Amino acids: CASSTPGRTEAFF.

The rearrangement joins TRBV6-5 to TRBJ1-1, with D possibly being TRBD1 (5 bases). Germline V gene lookup returns CDR1 MNHEY and CDR2 SVGAGI. The length of the CDR3 is 13 residues. V lost 5 bases and J 5 bases, leaving 12 bases between the germline ends. CDR3 protein: CASSPPQGTEAFF. The CDR3, as DNA: TGTGCCAGCAGTCCACCCCAGGGTACTGAAGCTTTCTTT.

This clone was seen more than once but under ten times. CDR3 amino acids: CASSYRGGDETQYF. The DNA for the CDR3 is TGTGCCAGCAGCTACCGGGGGGGCGATGAGACCCAGTACTTC. V usage is TRBV7-3 and J usage is TRBJ2-5; 8 bases line up with TRBD2. Looked up from germline, CDR1 is SGHTA and CDR2 is FQGTGA. This CDR3 is 14 amino acids long. J was trimmed by 5 bases and V by 4 bases; bases with no gene match: 6.

This chain links TRBV7-8 with TRBJ2-2, with 8 bases matching TRBD1. CDR3 length: 16 amino acids. Trimming at V came to 5 bases and at J to 8 bases, leaving 13 bases not matched to a gene. Germline CDR1 reads SGHVS; CDR2 reads FQNEAQ. CDR3 DNA: TGTGCCAGCAGCACCGGGACAGGAGGGAGTGGTGGGGAGCTGTTTTTT. Translating gives CASSTGTGGSGGELFF.

The rearrangement links TRBV7-9 to TRBJ1-2, with 7 bases that match TRBD1. The CDR3 is made up of 15 amino acids. Germline V gene data show CDR1 as SEHNR and CDR2 as FQNEAQ (reference sequence). Germline trimming cut 3 bases from V and 4 bases from J; bases unmatched to any gene: 8. Written as DNA, the CDR3 is TGTGCCAGCAGCTTTGACAGGGCTTCGGGCTATGGCTACACCTTC. It translates to CASSFDRASGYGYTF.

The chain employs TRBV12-3 or TRBV12-4 and TRBJ1-1; D is unclear. The CDR3 consists of 13 residues. V lost 7 bases, J lost 3 bases, and 12 bases lay in between. The CDR3 DNA sequence: TGTGCCAGCACCAACCATGGAGACACTGAAGCTTTCTTT. Translation: CASTNHGDTEAFF.

This rearrangement joins TRBV29-1 to TRBJ2-4; possibly TRBD1 for D (5 bases). V dropped 0 bases and J dropped 9 bases, with 15 bases sitting between them. This CDR3 has 14 amino acids. CDR1 SQVTM and CDR2 ANQGSEA come from the germline V gene. This chain's CDR3 is CSVEDAQGLGIQYF. The DNA of the CDR3 is TGCAGCGTTGAAGATGCCCAGGGTCTGGGCATTCAGTACTTC.

The rearrangement uses TRBV30 and TRBJ1-2; tentative D call: TRBD1 (6 bases). The ends were cut back, 2 bases at V and 6 bases at J, with 10 bases in the middle. This CDR3 comprises 12 residues. The germline V gene has CDR1 GTSNPN and CDR2 SVGIG (reference sequence). Here the CDR3 reads CAWSRQVDGYTF. The CDR3 nucleotides are TGTGCCTGGAGTAGACAGGTCGATGGCTACACCTTC.

The chain employs TRBV18 and TRBJ2-7; the D gene is possibly TRBD1 (5 bases). This CDR3 spans 13 amino acids. CDR1 is KGHSH and CDR2 is LQKENI in the germline V gene. V was clipped by 5 bases and J by 5 bases, with 13 bases between them. The CDR3 DNA sequence: TGTGCCAGCTCATCAGGGTTTCAGGACGAGCAGTACTTC. Translating gives CASSSGFQDEQYF.

The chain combines TRBV29-1 with TRBJ1-1, with D hard to call. This CDR3 is 13 amino acids long. CDR1 and CDR2 (germline): SQVTM, ANQGSEA. V lost 7 bases to trimming and J lost 0 bases, with 12 bases between them. Written as DNA, the CDR3 is TGCAGCGCCAGGTTAATCATGAACACTGAAGCTTTCTTT. Its protein product is CSARLIMNTEAFF.

The J gene is TRBJ2-1, the V gene TRBV9; D may be TRBD1 (6 bases). The V gene lost 0 bases and the J gene lost 2 bases, with 15 bases spanning the gap. Germline CDR1 reads SGDLS; CDR2 reads YYNGEE. CDR3 length equals 17 residues. The CDR3 DNA sequence: TGTGCCAGCAGCGTAGGCGCCAGGGGACCAACCTACAATGAGCAGTTCTTC. It codes for CASSVGARGPTYNEQFF.

V and J are TRBV7-9 and TRBJ2-7, with D maybe TRBD2 (5 bases). There are 13 residues in the CDR3. Trimming pared 2 bases from V and 6 bases from J, leaving 11 bases between. CDR1 and CDR2 (germline): SEHNR, FQNEAQ (reference sequence). In DNA, the CDR3 is TGTGCCAGCAGCTTATATTCCGGGGTCGAGCAGTACTTC. It translates to CASSLYSGVEQYF.

CDR3 in amino acids: CASKPGSGNTIYF. CDR3 DNA: TGTGCCAGCAAACCGGGGTCTGGAAACACCATATATTTT. This chain uses TRBV11-3 with TRBJ1-3; D uncertain. The CDR3 sequence is 13 residues long. The V end was cut by 7 bases, the J end by 1 base, with 8 bases between. Germline-derived CDR1 and CDR2 are SGHNT and YENEEA.

Regarding this clone: A read error may produce the germline difference seen at one junction end. The chain uses TRBV12-3 or TRBV12-4 and TRBJ1-2, with TRBD1 matching 7 bases. This CDR3 is 12 amino acids long. The CDR3 region has the DNA TGTGCCAGCAGTTTATCCGGGACAGCTACAGCCTTC. Amino acids: CASSLSGTATAF.

The V and J genes are TRBV6-6 and TRBJ2-7, with 9 bases matching TRBD2. This CDR3 spans 13 amino acids. The V segment lost 10 bases and the J segment 3 bases; nucleotides outside the gene matches: 7. The germline V gene encodes CDR1 MNHNY and CDR2 SVGAGI (reference sequence). DNA for the CDR3: TGTGCCATCCGACTAGCGGAGAACTACGAGCAGTACTTC. It specifies CAIRLAENYEQYF.

The chain has TRBV19 and TRBJ2-6; weak D call: TRBD2 (6 bases). V gave up 8 bases and J gave up 2 bases, with 7 bases separating them. Germline-derived CDR1 and CDR2 are LNHDA and SQIVND (reference sequence). The CDR3 spans 13 residues. This CDR3 reads CASGGAGANVLTF. CDR3 DNA: TGTGCCAGTGGCGGGGCTGGGGCCAACGTCCTGACTTTC.

The V call is TRBV18, the J call TRBJ2-6; TRBD2 agrees at 7 bases. This CDR3 is 15 amino acids long. V was pared by 3 bases and J by 2 bases, with 1 base of the junction left unmatched. CDR1 is KGHSH and CDR2 is LQKENI in the germline V gene. CDR3 in amino acids: CASSPGGAGANVLTF. The CDR3 nucleotides read TGTGCCAGCTCACCGGGGGGGGCTGGGGCCAACGTCCTGACTTTC.

The chain links TRBV6-1 to TRBJ1-4, with D possibly being TRBD1 (5 bases). CDR1 is MNHNS, CDR2 SASEGT, per germline. V shed 2 bases and J shed 13 bases, with 17 bases lying between them. The CDR3 contains 14 residues. This CDR3 is CASSEFDRGSLLFF. The CDR3, as DNA: TGTGCCAGCAGTGAATTCGATCGGGGGTCCTTACTGTTTTTT.

The chain employs TRBV18 and TRBJ1-2; 9 nucleotides match TRBD1. V shed 1 base and J 3 bases; nucleotides not matched to a gene: 3. Germline lookup yields CDR1 KGHSH and CDR2 LQKENI. This CDR3 comprises 15 residues. The CDR3 nucleotides are TGTGCCAGCTCACCACGGGACAGGGCTGACTATGGCTACACCTTC. It encodes CASSPRDRADYGYTF. The variable domain in full, completed from reference TRBV18 and TRBJ1-2, reads NAGVMQNPRHLVRRRGQEARLRCSPMKGHSHVYWYRQLPEEGLKFMVYLQKENIIDESGMPKERFSAEFPKEGPSILRIQQVVRGDSAAYFCASSPRDRADYGYTFGSGTRLTVV.

The table lists this clone with a count of one. This chain uses TRBV18 with TRBJ2-1; D remains unclear. V was pared by 1 base and J by 0 bases, with 7 bases between. The germline CDR1 and CDR2 sequences are KGHSH and LQKENI. This CDR3 has 15 amino acids. The chain's CDR3 is CASSPLSGSYNEQFF. The CDR3 DNA is TGTGCCAGCTCACCACTTTCAGGCTCCTACAATGAGCAGTTCTTC.

The chain is built from TRBV5-6 and TRBJ1-1, with 10 bases aligning to TRBD1. Looked up from germline, CDR1 is SGHDT and CDR2 is YYEEEE. V shed 0 bases and J 9 bases; nucleotides not matched to a gene: 8. The CDR3 has 15 amino acids. CDR3 in amino acids: CASSLGRTGGSKAFF. The CDR3 DNA is TGTGCCAGCAGCTTGGGTCGGACAGGGGGTAGTAAAGCTTTCTTT.

For the CDR3, the DNA is TGTGCCAGCCATAAGGGGAAATATGGTAATAACTATGGCTACACCTTC. Translated: CASHKGKYGNNYGYTF. The chain links TRBV19 to TRBJ1-2; D is possibly TRBD1 (5 bases). CDR1 LNHDA and CDR2 SQIVND come from the germline V gene (reference sequence). The CDR3 length is 16 residues. Trimming removed 9 bases at V and 1 base at J, with 21 bases between. Complete variable domain (other parts from reference TRBV19 and TRBJ1-2): DGGITQSPKYLFRKEGQNVTLSCEQNLNHDAMYWYRQDPGQGLRLIYYSQIVNDFQKGDIAEGYSVSREKKESFPLTVTSAQKNPTAFYLCASHKGKYGNNYGYTFGSGTRLTVV.

The rearrangement links TRBV30 to TRBJ2-3, with 10 bases identical to TRBD2. V was clipped by 2 bases and J by 4 bases; unmatched bases: 0. The CDR3 length is 13 residues. The germline gives CDR1 GTSNPN, CDR2 SVGIG (reference sequence). The CDR3 DNA is TGTGCCTGGAGTAGCGGGGGGGCAGATACGCAGTATTTT. It is translated as CAWSSGGADTQYF. The whole variable domain, remainder taken from reference TRBV30 and TRBJ2-3, is SQTIHQWPATLVQPVGSPLSLECTVEGTSNPNLYWYRQAAGRGLQLLFYSVGIGQISSEVPQNLSASRPQDRQFILSSKKLLLSDSGFYLCAWSSGGADTQYFGPGTRLTVL.

This clone has just one count. The J gene is TRBJ2-7, the V gene TRBV3-1 (or the pseudogene TRBV3-2), with 7 bases matching TRBD1. CDR3 length equals 15 residues. Germline V gene lookup returns CDR1 LGHDT and CDR2 YNNKEL (reference sequence). J gave up 2 bases and V 4 bases, and 8 bases lay outside the gene matches. The DNA for the CDR3 is TGTGCCAGCAGCCCCCTGACAGGGCGGCCCTACGAGCAGTACTTC. Its protein is CASSPLTGRPYEQYF.

The rearrangement joins TRBV3-1 (or the pseudogene TRBV3-2) to TRBJ1-2, with 8 positions matching TRBD1. Germline V lookup: CDR1 LGHDT, CDR2 YNNKEL (reference sequence). The CDR3 sequence is 16 residues long. With 1 base clipped from V and 2 bases from J, the junction kept 6 bases outside the gene matches. The CDR3 DNA follows: TGTGCCAGCAGCCAAGTACGAGACAGGGGCAACTATGGCTACACCTTC. Amino acid sequence: CASSQVRDRGNYGYTF.

The chain uses TRBV28 and TRBJ1-2; 10 positions agree with TRBD1. The trim removed 5 bases at V and 9 bases at J, leaving 12 bases unmatched. The V gene's germline CDR1 is MDHEN and CDR2 SYDVKM. The CDR3 length is 15 residues. CDR3 sequence reads: CASSLPGTGARSYTF. The CDR3 nucleotides are TGTGCCAGCAGTCTCCCAGGGACAGGGGCTCGGAGCTACACCTTC.